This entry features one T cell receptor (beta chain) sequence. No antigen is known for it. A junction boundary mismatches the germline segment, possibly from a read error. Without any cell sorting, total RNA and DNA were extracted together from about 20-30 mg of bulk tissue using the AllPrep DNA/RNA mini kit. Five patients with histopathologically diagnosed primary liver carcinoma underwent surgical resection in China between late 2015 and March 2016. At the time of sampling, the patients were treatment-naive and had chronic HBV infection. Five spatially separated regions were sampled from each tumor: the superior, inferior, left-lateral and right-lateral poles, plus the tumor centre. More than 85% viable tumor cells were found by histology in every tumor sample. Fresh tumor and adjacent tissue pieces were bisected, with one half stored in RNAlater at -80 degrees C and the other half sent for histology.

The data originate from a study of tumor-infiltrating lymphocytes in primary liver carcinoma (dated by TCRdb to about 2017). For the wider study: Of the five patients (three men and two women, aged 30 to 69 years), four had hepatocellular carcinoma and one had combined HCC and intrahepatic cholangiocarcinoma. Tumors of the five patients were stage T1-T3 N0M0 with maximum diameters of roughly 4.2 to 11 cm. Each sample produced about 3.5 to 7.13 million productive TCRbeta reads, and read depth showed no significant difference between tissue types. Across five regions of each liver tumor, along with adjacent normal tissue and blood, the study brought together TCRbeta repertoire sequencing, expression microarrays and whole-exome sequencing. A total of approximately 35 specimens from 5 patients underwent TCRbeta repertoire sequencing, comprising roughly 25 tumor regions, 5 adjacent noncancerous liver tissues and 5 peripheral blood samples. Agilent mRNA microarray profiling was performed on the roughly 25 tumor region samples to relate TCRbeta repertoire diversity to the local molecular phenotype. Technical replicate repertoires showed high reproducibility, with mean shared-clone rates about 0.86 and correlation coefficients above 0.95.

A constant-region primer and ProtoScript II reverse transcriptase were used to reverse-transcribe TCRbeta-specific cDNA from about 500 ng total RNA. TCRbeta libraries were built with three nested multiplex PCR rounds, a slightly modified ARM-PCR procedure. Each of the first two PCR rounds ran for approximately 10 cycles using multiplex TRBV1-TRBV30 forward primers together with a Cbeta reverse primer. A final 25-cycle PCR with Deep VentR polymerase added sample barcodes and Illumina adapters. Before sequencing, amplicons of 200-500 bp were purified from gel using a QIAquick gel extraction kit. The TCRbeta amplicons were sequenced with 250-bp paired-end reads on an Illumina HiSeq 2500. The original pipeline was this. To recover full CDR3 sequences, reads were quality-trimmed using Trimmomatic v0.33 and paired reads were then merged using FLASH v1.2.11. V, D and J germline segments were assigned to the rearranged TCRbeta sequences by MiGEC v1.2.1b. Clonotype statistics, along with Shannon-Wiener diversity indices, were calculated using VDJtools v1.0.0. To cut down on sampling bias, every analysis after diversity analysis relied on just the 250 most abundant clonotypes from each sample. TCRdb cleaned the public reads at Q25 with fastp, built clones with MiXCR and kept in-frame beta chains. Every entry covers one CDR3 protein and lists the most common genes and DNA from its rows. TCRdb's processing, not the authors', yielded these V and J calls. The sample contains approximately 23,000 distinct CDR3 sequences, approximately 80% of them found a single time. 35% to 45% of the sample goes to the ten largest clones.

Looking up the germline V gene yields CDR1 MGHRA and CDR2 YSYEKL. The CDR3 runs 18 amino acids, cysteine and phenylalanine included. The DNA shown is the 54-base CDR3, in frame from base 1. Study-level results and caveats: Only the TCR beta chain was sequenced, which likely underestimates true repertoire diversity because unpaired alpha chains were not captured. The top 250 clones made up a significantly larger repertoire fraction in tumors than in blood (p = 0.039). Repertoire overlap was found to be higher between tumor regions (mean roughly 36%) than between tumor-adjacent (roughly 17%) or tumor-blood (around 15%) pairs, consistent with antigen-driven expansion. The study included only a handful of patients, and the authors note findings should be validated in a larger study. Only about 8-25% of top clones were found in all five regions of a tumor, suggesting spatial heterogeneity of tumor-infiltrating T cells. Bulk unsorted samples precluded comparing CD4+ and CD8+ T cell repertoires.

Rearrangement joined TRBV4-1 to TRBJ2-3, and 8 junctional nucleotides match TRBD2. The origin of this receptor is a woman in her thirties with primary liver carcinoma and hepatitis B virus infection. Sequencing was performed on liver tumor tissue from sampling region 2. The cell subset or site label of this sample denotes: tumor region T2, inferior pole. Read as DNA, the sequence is TGCGCCAGCAGCCAAGACCACATTACTACCGGGAGGGTGGATACGCAGTGTTTT. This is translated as CASSQDHITTGRVDTQCF.